Listed here is a single T cell receptor beta chain. The antigen remains undetermined. Germline lookup yields CDR1 SGHTA and CDR2 FQGNSA. The V gene lost 7 bases and the J gene lost 9 bases, with 12 bases spanning the gap. CDR3 length: 11 amino acids. Time point here: patch test 3, about 24 weeks after DPC sensitization. Regarding treatment: therapeutic diphenylcyclopropenone sensitization with weekly scalp DPC. Only after blood had been drawn was each patch test applied. Library construction involved attaching unique molecular identifiers to individual cDNA molecules, which allowed quantitative, reproducible TCR counting. MiXCR, applied by TCRdb to the RACE reads, yields one record per CDR3 protein. Of approximately 110,000 distinct CDR3 sequences listed, less than 35% are singletons. These data are taken from a study of human T cells and chemical hapten exposure. Study details: Women made up most patients, who had alopecia areata, totalis or universalis. Overall study findings and caveats: Significantly more large CDR3 similarity clusters arose among expanded TCRs than among controls.

This clonotype originated in a man aged 40-55 years with alopecia areata. Some clones in this sample may be carry-over from other donors' samples. The sequencing used whole blood, collected in connection with sensitization to the hapten diphenylcyclopropenone (DPC). The chain recombines TRBV7-2 with TRBJ2-5; TRBD2 is a possible D gene (5 bases). In nucleotides, the CDR3 is TGTGCCAGCACTGCGGGTCAGGCCCAGTACTTC. It specifies CASTAGQAQYF. Complete variable domain (other parts from reference TRBV7-2 and TRBJ2-5): GAGVSQSPSNKVTEKGKDVELRCDPISGHTALYWYRQSLGQGLEFLIYFQGNSAPDKSGLPSDRFSAERTGGSVSTLTIQRTQQEDSAVYLCASTAGQAQYFGPGTRLLVL.